The T cell receptor beta chain under discussion was sequenced for a study of Ad26.COV2.S vaccination and SARS-CoV-2 variants. With respect to this clone: Antigen: not known.

V was shortened by 1 base and J by 1 base, with 10 bases between the two germline ends. Germline V gene sequence: CDR1 MGHRA, CDR2 YSYEKL. This CDR3 is 15 amino acids long. Treatment here: roughly 20 received Ad26.COV2.S at low or high dose, single or two shots; five or six received placebo; per-sample allocation not given. Following the first vaccine or placebo injection, samples were taken on day 63. Study-level results: The TCR breadth and depth analyses may have understated or missed part of the total T cell responses. Spike-specific TCR breadth in vaccine recipients exceeded that seen in placebo recipients.

The repertoire was sequenced with immunoSEQ multiplex PCR; TCRdb's copy has only in-frame clones and lacks some. This table holds 440,000 or so clones, roughly 91% found once. The sequences come from peripheral blood, collected in a trial of Ad26.COV2.S vaccine versus placebo. The sequence derives from a person between 18 and 65 years old who received the Ad26.COV2.S COVID-19 vaccine or a placebo. The J gene is TRBJ1-2, the V gene TRBV4-1; unclear D gene. This CDR3 reads CASSQAPLNNYGYTF. The CDR3 DNA reads TGCGCCAGCAGCCAAGCGCCCCTGAATAACTATGGCTACACCTTC.